The T cell receptor beta chain described here comes from a study of cytomegalovirus exposure and HLA in healthy donors. Study conclusions and caveats: After further analysis at a later stage, 15,000 to 20,000 TCR beta sequences were associated with HLA alleles at 0.05 false discovery rate.

Though probably carrying unrecorded immune exposures, donors were nominally healthy at sampling. Trimming stripped 4 bases from V and 3 bases from J, with 12 bases between. The CDR3 covers 14 residues. The germline gives CDR1 ENHRY, CDR2 SYGVKD. Remarks on this clone: Antigen unknown.

Both 60 Vbeta primers and 13 Jbeta primers went into the PCR. Here immunoSEQ multiplex PCR was the method, and the copy in TCRdb shows in-frame clones only, minus some. This table holds 100,000 to 120,000 clones, 76% found once. The chain is built from TRBV10-3 and TRBJ1-2; D is uncertain. The specimen sequenced was PBMCs. This TCR came from a man aged 30 to 45 in good health and CMV-seropositive. CDR3 region: CAISGRGEDYGYTF. The CDR3 DNA is TGTGCCATCAGTGGCCGGGGAGAGGACTATGGCTACACCTTC.